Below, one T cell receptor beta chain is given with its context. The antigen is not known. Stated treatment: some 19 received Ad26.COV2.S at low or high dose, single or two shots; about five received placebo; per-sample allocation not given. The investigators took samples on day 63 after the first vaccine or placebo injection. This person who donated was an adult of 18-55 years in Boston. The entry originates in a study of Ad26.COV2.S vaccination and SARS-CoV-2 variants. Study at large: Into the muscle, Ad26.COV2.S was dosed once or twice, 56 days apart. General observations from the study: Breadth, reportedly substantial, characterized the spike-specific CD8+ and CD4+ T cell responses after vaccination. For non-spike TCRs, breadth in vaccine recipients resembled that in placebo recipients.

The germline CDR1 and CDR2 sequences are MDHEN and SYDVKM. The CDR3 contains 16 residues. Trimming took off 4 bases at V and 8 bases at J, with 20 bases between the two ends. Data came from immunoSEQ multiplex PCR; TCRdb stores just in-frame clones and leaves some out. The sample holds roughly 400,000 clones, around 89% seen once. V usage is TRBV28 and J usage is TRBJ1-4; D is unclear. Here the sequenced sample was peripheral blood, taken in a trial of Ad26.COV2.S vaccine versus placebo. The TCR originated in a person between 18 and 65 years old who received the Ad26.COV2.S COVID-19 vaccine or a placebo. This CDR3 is CASSSPRPGRNEKLFF. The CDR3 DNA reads TGTGCCAGCAGTTCCCCGAGGCCGGGAAGAAACGAAAAACTGTTTTTT.